The following is a T cell receptor beta chain sequence with its context. The CDR3 has 13 amino acids. Germline V gene data show CDR1 as KGHDR and CDR2 as SFDVKD. The source of the sample is a study of T cells expressing NK-cell markers. One entry per CDR3 protein, without DNA, is what TCRdb gives after re-calling the 5' RACE reads. Its table records 500,000 to 700,000 distinct CDR3 sequences. The receptor comes from a man aged 18 to 30 in good health. Sequenced input: blood T cells: a sorted CD56 or NKG2C T cell subset, CD4+ or CD8+ T cells, or bulk PBMC T cells (not recorded which). The chain couples TRBV24-1 to TRBJ1-5. The CDR3 sequence: CATGESTTQPQHF.